This T cell receptor beta chain was documented in a study of identical twins. TCRdb analysed the 5' RACE reads with MiXCR anew, one entry per CDR3 protein. The sample holds some 690,000 distinct CDR3 sequences, 21% seen once. This clonotype was seen a handful of times. The sample was also linked to a second study, of T cells expressing NK-cell markers.

Input material: PBMCs. This clonotype originated in a woman younger than 35 in good health.

CDR3 region: CASSLAGTSRNNEQFF. In nucleotides, the CDR3 is TGCGCCAGCAGCTTGGCCGGGACTAGCCGGAACAATGAGCAGTTCTTC. The chain couples TRBV5-1 to TRBJ2-1; 9 nucleotides agree with TRBD2. V gave up 0 bases and J gave up 5 bases; unmatched junction bases: 6. CDR3 length: 16 amino acids. Germline CDR1 and CDR2: SGHRS and YFSETQ.